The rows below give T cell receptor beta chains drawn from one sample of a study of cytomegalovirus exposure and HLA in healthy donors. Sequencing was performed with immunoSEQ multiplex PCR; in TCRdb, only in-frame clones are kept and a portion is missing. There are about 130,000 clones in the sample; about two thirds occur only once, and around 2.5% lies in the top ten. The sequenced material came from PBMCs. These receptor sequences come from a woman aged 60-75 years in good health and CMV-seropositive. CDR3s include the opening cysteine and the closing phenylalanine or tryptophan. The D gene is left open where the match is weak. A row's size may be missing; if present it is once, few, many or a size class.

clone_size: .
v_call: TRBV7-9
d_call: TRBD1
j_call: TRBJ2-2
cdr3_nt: TGTGCCAGCAGCCTCATCGACAGGGGCACCGGGGAGCTGTTTTTT
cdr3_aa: CASSLIDRGTGELFF

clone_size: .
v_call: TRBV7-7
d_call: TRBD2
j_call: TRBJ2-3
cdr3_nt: TGTGCTAGCAGCTTAGGCACTAGCGGGGGGGCCCTAGATACGCAGTATTTT
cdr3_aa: CASSLGTSGGALDTQYF

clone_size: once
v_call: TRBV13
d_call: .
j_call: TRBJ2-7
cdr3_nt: TGTGCCAGCAGCTTATGGGCAGACTACGAGCAGTACTTC
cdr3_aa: CASSLWADYEQYF

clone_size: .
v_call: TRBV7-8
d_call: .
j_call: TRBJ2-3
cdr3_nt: TGTGCCAGCAGCTTCGTGAGCCCCTACAGAGCAGATACGCAGTATTTT
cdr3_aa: CASSFVSPYRADTQYF

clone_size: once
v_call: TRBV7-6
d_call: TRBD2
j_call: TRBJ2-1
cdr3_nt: TGTGCCAGCAGACCAACTAGCGGGGGAGACAATGAGCAGTTCTTC
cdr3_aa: CASRPTSGGDNEQFF

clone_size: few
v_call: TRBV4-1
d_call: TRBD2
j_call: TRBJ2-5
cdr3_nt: TGCGCCAGCAGCCAATCTAGCGGGGGGTTGGAAGAGACCCAGTACTTC
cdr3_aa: CASSQSSGGLEETQYF

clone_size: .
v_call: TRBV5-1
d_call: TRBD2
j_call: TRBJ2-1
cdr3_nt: TGCGCCAGCAGCTCTGACACCGGGACTAATCTTGAGCAGTTCTTC
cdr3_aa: CASSSDTGTNLEQFF

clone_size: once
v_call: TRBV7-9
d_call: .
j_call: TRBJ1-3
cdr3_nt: TGTGCCAGCAGCCCCCACGGGTCCTCTGGAAACACCATATATTTT
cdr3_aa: CASSPHGSSGNTIYF

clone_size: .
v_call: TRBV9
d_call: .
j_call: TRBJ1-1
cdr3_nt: TGTGCCAGCAGCGCTCCGGGTCCTACGGGCACTGAAGCTTTCTTT
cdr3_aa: CASSAPGPTGTEAFF

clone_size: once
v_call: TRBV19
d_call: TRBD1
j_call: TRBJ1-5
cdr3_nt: TGTGCCAGTAGGGGGACAGCTAGCAATCAGCCCCAGCATTTT
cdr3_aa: CASRGTASNQPQHF